The entry that follows covers one TCR beta chain sequence. Mismatch with germline at one junction end may stem from a read error. The data were taken from a study of blood T cells in healthy people across ages. A J-beta primer mix and a sample-barcoded 5' primer were used in a second PCR of about 6 to 12 cycles. TCRdb passed the 5' RACE reads through MiXCR, listing each CDR3 protein once. The repertoire has approximately 900,000 distinct CDR3 sequences, just under 30% of them found once; the top ten carry 10% to 13%. This CDR3 has 13 amino acids. CDR1 and CDR2 (germline): KGHDR, SFDVKD. The sample was also reused in another study, on T cells of mothers and their children. Per that study: The donor cohort consisted of three healthy Caucasian mothers and their six children. The whole RNA yield was converted to cDNA, around 1.4 ug per 15 ul.

Source material: blood. The TCR comes from a woman aged 35 to 49 in good health. The rearrangement uses TRBV24-1 and TRBJ2-7; 7 bases map to TRBD1. The CDR3 DNA reads as TGTGCCTCCAGTGCGCAGGGGGATGGGGAGCAGTACTTC. Translating gives CASSAQGDGEQYF.